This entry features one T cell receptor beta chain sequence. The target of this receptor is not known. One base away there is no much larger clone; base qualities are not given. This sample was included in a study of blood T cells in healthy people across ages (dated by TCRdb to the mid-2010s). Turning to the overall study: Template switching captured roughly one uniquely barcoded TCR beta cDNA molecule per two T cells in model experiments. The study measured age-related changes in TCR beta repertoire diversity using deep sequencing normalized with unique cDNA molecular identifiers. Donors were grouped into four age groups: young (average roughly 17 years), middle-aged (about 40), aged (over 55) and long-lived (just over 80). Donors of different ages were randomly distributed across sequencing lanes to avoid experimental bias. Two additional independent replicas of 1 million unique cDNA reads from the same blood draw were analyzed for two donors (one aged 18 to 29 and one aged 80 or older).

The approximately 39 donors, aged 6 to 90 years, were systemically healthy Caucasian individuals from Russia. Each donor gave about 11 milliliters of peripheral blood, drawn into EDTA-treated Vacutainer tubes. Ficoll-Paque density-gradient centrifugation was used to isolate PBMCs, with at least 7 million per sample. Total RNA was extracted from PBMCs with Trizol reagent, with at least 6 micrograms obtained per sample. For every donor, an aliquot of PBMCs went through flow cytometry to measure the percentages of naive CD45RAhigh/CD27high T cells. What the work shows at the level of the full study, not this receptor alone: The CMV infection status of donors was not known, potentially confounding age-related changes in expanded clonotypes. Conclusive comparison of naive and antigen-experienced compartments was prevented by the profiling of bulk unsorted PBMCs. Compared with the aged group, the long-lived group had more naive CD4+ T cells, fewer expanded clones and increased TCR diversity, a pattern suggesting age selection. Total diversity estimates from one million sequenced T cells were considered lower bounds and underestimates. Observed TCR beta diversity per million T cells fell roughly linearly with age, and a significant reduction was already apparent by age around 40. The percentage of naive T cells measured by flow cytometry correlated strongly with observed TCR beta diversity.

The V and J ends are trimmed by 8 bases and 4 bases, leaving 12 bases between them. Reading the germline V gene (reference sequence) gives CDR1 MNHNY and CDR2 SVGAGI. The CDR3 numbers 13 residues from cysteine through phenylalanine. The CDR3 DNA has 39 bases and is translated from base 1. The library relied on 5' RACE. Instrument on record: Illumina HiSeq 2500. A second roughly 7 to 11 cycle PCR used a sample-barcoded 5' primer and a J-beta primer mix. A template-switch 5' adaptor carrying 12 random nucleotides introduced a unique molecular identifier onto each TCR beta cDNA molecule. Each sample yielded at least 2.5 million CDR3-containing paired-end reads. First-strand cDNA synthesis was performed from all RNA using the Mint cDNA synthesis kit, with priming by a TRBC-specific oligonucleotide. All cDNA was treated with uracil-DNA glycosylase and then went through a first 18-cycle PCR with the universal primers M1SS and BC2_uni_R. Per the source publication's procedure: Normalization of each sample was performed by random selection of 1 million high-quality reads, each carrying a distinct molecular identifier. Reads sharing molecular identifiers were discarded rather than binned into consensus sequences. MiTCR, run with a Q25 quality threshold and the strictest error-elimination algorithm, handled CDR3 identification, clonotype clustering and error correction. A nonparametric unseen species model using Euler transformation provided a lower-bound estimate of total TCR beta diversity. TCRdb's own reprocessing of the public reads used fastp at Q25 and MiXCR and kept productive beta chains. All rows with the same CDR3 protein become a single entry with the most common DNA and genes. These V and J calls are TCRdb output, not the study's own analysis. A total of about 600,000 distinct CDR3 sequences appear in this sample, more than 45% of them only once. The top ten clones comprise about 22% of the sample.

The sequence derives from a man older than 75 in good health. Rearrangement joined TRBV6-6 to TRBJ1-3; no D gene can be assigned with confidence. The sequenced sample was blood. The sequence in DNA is TGTGCCAGCGGTACAGTAGAAGGAAACACCATATATTTT. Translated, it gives CASGTVEGNTIYF.